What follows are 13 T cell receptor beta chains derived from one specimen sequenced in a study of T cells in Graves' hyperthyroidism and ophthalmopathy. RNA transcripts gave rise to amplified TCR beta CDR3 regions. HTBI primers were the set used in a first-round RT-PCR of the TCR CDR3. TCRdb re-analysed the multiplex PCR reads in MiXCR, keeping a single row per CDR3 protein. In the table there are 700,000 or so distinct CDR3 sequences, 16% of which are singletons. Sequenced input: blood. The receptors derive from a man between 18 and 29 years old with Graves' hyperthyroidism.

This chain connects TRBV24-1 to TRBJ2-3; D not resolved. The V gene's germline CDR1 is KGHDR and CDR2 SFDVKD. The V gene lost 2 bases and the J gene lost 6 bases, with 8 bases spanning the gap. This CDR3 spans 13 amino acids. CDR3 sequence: CATSDSSLDTQYF. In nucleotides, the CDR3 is TGTGCCACCAGTGATTCTTCCCTCGATACGCAGTATTTT.

The CDR3 protein is CATSDASGRWNEQFF. The CDR3 DNA reads as TGTGCCACCAGTGATGCTAGCGGGAGGTGGAATGAGCAGTTCTTC. The chain uses TRBV24-1 and TRBJ2-1; 11 bases agree with TRBD2. The CDR3 is 15 amino acids. CDR1 and CDR2 from the germline V gene are KGHDR and SFDVKD. The J segment lost 7 bases and the V segment lost 3 bases, leaving 4 bases of the junction unmatched.

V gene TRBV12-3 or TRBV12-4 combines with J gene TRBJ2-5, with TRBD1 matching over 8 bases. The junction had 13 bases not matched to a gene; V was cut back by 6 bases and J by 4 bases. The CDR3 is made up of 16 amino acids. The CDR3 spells CASRHLNRGYGETQYF. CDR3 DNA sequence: TGTGCCAGCAGACACCTTAACAGGGGGTACGGAGAGACCCAGTACTTC.

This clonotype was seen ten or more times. The CDR3 loop is CASSVTSTNEQFF. The CDR3 DNA sequence: TGTGCCAGCAGTGTGACTAGTACCAATGAGCAGTTCTTC. The chain links TRBV2 to TRBJ2-1; a weak D match, TRBD2 (6 bases). The germline CDR1 and CDR2 sequences are SNHLY and FYNNEI. The length of the CDR3 is 13 residues. V dropped 4 bases and J dropped 6 bases, with 10 bases sitting between them.

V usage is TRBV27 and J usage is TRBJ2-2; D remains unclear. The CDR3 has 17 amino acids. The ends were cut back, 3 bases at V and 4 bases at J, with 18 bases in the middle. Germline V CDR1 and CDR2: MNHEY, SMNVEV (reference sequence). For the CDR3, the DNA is TGTGCCAGCAGTTTCCAAACAGAACCACGAGCCACCGGGGAGCTGTTTTTT. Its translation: CASSFQTEPRATGELFF.

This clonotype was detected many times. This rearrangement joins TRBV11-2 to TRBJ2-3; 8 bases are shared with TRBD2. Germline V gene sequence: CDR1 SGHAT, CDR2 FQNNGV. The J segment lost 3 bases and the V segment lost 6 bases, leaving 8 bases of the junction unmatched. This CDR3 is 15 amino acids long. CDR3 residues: CASRRGAGVTDTQYF. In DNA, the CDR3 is TGTGCCAGCAGGCGTGGAGCGGGAGTAACAGATACGCAGTATTTT.

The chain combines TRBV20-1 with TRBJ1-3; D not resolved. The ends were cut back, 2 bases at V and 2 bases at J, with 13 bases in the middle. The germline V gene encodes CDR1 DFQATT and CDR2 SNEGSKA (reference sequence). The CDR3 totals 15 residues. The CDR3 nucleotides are TGCAGTGCTAGATCAACGAGGCGGGCTGGAAACACCATATATTTT. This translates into CSARSTRRAGNTIYF.

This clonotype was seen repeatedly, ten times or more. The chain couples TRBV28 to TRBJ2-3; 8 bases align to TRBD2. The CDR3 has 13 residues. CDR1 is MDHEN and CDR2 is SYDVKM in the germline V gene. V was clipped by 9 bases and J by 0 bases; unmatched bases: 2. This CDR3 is CASGLASTDTQYF. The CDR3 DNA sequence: TGTGCCAGTGGACTAGCAAGCACAGATACGCAGTATTTT.

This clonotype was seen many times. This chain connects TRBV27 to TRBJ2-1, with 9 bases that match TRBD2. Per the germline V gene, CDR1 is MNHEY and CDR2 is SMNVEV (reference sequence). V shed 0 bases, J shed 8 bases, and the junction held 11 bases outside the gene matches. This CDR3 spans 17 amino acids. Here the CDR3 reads CASSLSIGAGGPHEQFF. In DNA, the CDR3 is TGTGCCAGCAGTTTATCGATTGGGGCGGGAGGGCCCCATGAGCAGTTCTTC.

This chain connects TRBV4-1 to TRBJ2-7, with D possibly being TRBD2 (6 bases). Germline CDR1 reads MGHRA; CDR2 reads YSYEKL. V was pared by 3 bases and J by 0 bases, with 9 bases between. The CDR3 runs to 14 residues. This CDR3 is CASSHPGSSYEQYF. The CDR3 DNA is TGCGCCAGCAGCCACCCCGGGAGCTCCTACGAGCAGTACTTC.

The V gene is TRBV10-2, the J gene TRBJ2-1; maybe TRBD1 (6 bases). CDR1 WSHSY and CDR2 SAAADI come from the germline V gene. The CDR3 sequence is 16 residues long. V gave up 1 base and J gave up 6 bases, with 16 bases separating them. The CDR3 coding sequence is TGCGCCAGCAGTGAGTATGGGGGCCGATCGGCCAATGAGCAGTTCTTC. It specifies CASSEYGGRSANEQFF.

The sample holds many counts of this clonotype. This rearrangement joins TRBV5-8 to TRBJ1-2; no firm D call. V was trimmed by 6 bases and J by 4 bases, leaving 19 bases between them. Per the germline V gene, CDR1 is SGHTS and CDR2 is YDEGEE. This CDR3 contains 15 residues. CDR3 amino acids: CASINLMGNGYGYTF. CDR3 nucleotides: TGTGCCAGCATCAACTTGATGGGAAATGGCTATGGCTACACCTTC.

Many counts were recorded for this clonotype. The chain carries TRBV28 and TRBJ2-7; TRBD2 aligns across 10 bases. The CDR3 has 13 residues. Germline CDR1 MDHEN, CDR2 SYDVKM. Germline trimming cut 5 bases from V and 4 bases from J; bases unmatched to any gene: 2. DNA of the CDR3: TGTGCCAGCAGTGGGGGACTAGCGTACGAGCAGTACTTC. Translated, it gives CASSGGLAYEQYF.